This T cell receptor (beta chain) was identified in a study of human T cells and chemical hapten exposure. V gave up 8 bases and J gave up 2 bases, with 16 bases separating them. This CDR3 is 14 amino acids long. Germline CDR1 and CDR2: ENHRY and SYGVKD. Study-wide findings and caveats: With alopecia, donors may have immune responses unlike healthy people's.

This clonotype has just a few counts. Its antigen is not identified. Time point given: patch test 1, 2 weeks after DPC sensitization. Treatment indicated: therapeutic diphenylcyclopropenone sensitization with weekly scalp DPC. Library preparation tagged each individual cDNA molecule with a unique molecular identifier. TCRdb fed the RACE reads into MiXCR, producing one record per CDR3 protein. The table includes roughly 120,000 distinct CDR3 sequences, about 13% detected once. The chain links TRBV10-3 to TRBJ2-7; no firm D call. The origin of this receptor is a man younger than 35 with alopecia areata. Some clones in this sample may be carry-over from other donors' samples. Sequenced material: whole blood, taken in connection with sensitization to the hapten diphenylcyclopropenone (DPC). CDR3 in amino acids: CAIALPWSAYEQYF. CDR3 nucleotides: TGTGCCATCGCCCTCCCCTGGAGCGCCTACGAGCAGTACTTC.